This T cell receptor (beta chain) was sequenced during a study of Graves' ophthalmopathy and Graves' hyperthyroidism. Broader study findings: Ophthalmopathy could be told apart from stable hyperthyroidism by a 13-signature model (87.88% sensitivity, about 80% specificity).

Researchers took RNA transcripts and amplified TCR beta CDR3 regions from them. Investigators did first-round RT-PCR with HTBI primers, then second-round multiplex PCR. TCRdb redid the calling of the multiplex PCR reads with MiXCR, one entry per CDR3 protein. Counted here are hundreds of thousands of distinct CDR3 sequences, under 15% occurring once; the ten biggest clones make up around 9.8%. As to this clonotype: As yet, its antigen is unknown.

It was from roughly 9.3 ml of fresh peripheral blood that the PBMCs came. This CDR3 region has 17 residues. Looked up from germline, CDR1 is LNHDA and CDR2 is SQIVND (reference sequence). The V gene lost 0 bases and the J gene lost 5 bases, with 19 bases spanning the gap. The receptor was isolated from a woman under 40 with Graves' ophthalmopathy. The V call is TRBV19, the J call TRBJ1-2, with D possibly TRBD1 on 6 matching bases. The sample comprised blood. The CDR3 DNA reads TGTGCCAGTAGTATAGACCGGGACACATCGGTAAAGTATGGCTACACCTTC. Translating gives CASSIDRDTSVKYGYTF.